The text below deals with one TCR beta chain. Its cognate antigen has yet to be identified. No per-base quality is available; no much larger clone lies one base away. The CDR3 spans 15 residues, from the cysteine through the phenylalanine. CDR3 DNA is the only sequence kept; it has 45 bases, read in frame from the first base. V lost 6 bases and J lost 4 bases, and the count of bases not matched to a germline gene is 9. The germline V gene yields SNHLY for CDR1 and FYNNEI for CDR2. Using the deep immunoSEQ assay, TCR CDR3 regions were amplified from genomic DNA by multiplex PCR. Extracted genomic DNA from each cell subset was spread evenly across all wells of several immunoSEQ 96-well plates, with each plate serving as a replicate. For sorted subsets, each replicate PCR was loaded with 200 ng genomic DNA, equivalent to 32,000 or so T cell genomes. Purified libraries were quantified with a Qubit 3.0 fluorometer, sized on a Bioanalyzer 2100, and re-quantified with the KAPA Library Quantification kit. Every immunoSEQ 96-well plate was sequenced on a separate single-read 150-cycle Illumina NextSeq 550 flow cell. As for how the authors treated the data: Because the immunoSEQ output included only junctional sequences and no quality scores, the filtering could not be the same as the filtering used for full-length reads. To assign V/J genes and CDR3, sequences were annotated using PyIR, a Python wrapper for IgBLAST v1.9, with IMGT germline references. Reads were filtered out if the reads had weak V/J assignments (E-value above 1e-6), no CDR3, stop codons, out-of-frame junctions, or ambiguous translated residues. V3J clonotypes were defined by identical inferred V gene, J gene, and CDR3 amino acid sequence. To compute the percentage overlap between repertoires, the number of shared unique clonotypes was divided by the size of the smaller repertoire. Richness of each repertoire was evaluated using RTK rarefaction, the Chao1 estimator, and Recon v2.1 estimates of unobserved clonotypes. Generation probabilities were computed with OLGA for all TCRbeta clonotypes obtained by the gDNA method from several donors. As stored in TCRdb, this immuneACCESS dataset retains in-frame rearrangements with V and J assigned. A fraction of the clones does not appear; measured against another copy, unresolved V genes explain less than half of the discrepancy, and the remainder lacks a known reason. V, J and clone size reflect that table, while D and trimming were determined from the DNA. Counted in this sample were about 1.5 million clones; 95% to 99% of them appeared once. About 0.45% of the sample comes from the top ten.

The donors were healthy, HIV-negative adults with no recently reported acute infections or vaccinations. All donors were Caucasian adults living in Nashville, Tennessee, USA. Magnetic negative selection was used to enrich CD4+ T cells, after which naive cells were positively selected on CD45RA and the negative fraction became the memory subset. After blood collection by leukapheresis, PBMCs were isolated using Ficoll-Histopaque density gradient centrifugation and then cryopreserved in the vapor phase of liquid nitrogen. Purity and quantity of every magnetically sorted T cell population were checked by analytical flow cytometry. Each sorted fraction had its genomic DNA isolated and then quantified by UV absorbance on a Nanodrop 2000c. The data originate from a study of shared clonotypes between healthy human individuals (dated by TCRdb to the early 2020s). Context from the whole study: The cohort comprised a couple of women and a few men aged 18 to 49 years. For each donor, CD4 naive and CD4 memory were each run on three plates, CD8 naive on two plates, and CD8 memory on one plate. To estimate repertoire size and how much clonotype sharing occurs between individuals, the study deeply sequenced the blood TCR repertoires of about five healthy adults. To increase sequencing depth and limit assay-specific biases, TCR repertoire library preparation and sequencing were carried out by different laboratories using diverse techniques. Each donor's leukapheresis produced roughly between roughly 0.85 and 9.5 billion PBMCs.

General study outcomes and caveats: Higher generation probabilities were observed for clonotypes shared by all four sorted-subset donors than for non-shared clonotypes. Pairwise subsampling led to the expectation that sequencing depth would affect the degree of clonotype sharing among donors. Across four donors, 5% to 6% of naive CD4, roughly 3.5% of naive CD8, approximately 2.5% of memory CD4, and approximately 0.4% of memory CD8 clonotypes were shared. Naive subsets generally had larger estimated clonotype richness than memory subsets. Sampling was restricted to blood, and TCR repertoires in tissues likely differ from the TCR repertoires found in blood. The small number of donors limited the genetic and exposure-history diversity represented. Rarefaction of sorted-subset datasets indicated incomplete sequencing despite the large sequencing depth.

The chain joins TRBV2 to TRBJ2-7; 10 central nucleotides agree with TRBD1. The TCR originated in a young man in good health. Source material: naive CD4+ T cells sorted from blood. In the paper's terms, the cell subset or site label means: CD45RA+ positively selected. The nucleotide sequence reads TGTGCCAGCAGGCACATACGGGACAGGGGTTACGAGCAGTACTTC. Its translation reads: CASRHIRDRGYEQYF.